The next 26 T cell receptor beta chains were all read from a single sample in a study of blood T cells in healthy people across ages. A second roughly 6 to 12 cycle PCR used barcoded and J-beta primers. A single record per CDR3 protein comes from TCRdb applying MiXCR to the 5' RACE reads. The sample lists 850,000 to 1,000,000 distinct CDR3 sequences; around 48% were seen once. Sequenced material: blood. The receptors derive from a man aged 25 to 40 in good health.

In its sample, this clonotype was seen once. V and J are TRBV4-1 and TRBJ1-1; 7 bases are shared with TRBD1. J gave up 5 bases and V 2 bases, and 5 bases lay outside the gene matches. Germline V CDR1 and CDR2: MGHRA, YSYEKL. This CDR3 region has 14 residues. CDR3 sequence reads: CASSQTGVHTEAFF. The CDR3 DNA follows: TGCGCCAGCAGCCAAACAGGGGTTCATACTGAAGCTTTCTTT.

Here the CDR3 DNA reads TGTGCCAGCAGCAAGGACGGTAACTATGGCTACACCTTC. Encoded protein: CASSKDGNYGYTF. This chain uses TRBV7-9 with TRBJ1-2, with D unresolved. Germline assignment: CDR1 SEHNR and CDR2 FQNEAQ (reference sequence). Trimming shortened V by 5 bases and J by 1 base, and 8 bases separated the two germline ends. CDR3 size: 13 residues.

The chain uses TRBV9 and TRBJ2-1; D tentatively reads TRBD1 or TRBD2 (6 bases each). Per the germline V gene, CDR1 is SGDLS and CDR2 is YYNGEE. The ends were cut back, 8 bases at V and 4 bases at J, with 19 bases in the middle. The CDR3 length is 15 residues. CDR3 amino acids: CASSSGGDAYNEQFF. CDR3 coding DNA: TGTGCCAGTTCTTCCGGGGGCGACGCTTACAATGAGCAGTTCTTC.

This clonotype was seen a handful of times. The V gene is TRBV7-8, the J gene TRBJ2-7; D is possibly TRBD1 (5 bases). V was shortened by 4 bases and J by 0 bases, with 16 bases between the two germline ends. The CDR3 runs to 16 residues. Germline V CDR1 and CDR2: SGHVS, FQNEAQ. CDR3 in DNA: TGTGCCAGCAGCTCACCCGCCCAGGGCGGCTCCTACGAGCAGTACTTC. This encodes CASSSPAQGGSYEQYF.

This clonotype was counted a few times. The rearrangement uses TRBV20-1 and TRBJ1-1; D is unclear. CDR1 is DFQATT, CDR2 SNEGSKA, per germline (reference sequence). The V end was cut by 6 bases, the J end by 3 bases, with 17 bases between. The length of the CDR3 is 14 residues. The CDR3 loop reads CSAKGERRDTEAFF. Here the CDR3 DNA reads TGCAGTGCCAAAGGCGAAAGGAGGGACACTGAAGCTTTCTTT.

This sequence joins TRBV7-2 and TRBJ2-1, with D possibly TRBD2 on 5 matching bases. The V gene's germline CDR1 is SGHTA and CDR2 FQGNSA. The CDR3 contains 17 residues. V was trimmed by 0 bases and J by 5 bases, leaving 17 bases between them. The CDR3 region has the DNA TGTGCCAGCAGCTTAGCTCGGAGGCCTACCGGGAACAATGAGCAGTTCTTC. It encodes CASSLARRPTGNNEQFF.

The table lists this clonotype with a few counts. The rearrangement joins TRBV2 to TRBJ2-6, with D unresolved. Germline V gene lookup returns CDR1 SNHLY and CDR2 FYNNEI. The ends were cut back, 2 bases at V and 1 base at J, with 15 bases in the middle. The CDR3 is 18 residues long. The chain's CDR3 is CASSERQVTKSGANVLTF. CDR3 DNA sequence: TGTGCCAGCAGTGAACGGCAGGTGACAAAGTCTGGGGCCAACGTCCTGACTTTC.

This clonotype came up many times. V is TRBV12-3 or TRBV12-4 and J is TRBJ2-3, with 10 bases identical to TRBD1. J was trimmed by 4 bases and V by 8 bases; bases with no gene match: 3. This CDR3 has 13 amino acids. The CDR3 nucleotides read TGTGCCAGCCGGGACAGGGGCCCAGATACGCAGTATTTT. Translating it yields CASRDRGPDTQYF.

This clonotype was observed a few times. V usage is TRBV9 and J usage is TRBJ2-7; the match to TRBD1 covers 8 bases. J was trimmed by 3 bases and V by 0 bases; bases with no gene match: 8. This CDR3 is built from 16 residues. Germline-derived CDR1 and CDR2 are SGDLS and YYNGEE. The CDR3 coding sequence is TGTGCCAGCAGCGTAGATTTGAGACAGGGGAGCTACGAGCAGTACTTC. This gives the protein CASSVDLRQGSYEQYF.

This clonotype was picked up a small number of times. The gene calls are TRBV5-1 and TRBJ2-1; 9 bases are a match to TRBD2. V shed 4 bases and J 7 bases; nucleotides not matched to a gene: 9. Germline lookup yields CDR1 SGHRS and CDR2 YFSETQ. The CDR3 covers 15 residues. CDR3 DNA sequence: TGCGCCAGCAGCCTGGCCGAGCGGGGGGATAATGAGCAGTTCTTC. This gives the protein CASSLAERGDNEQFF.

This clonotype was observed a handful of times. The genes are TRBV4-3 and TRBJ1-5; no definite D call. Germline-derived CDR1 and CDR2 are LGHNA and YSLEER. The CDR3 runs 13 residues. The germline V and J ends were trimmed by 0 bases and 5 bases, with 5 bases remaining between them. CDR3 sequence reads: CASSQDIDQPQHF. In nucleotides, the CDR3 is TGCGCCAGCAGCCAAGATATAGATCAGCCCCAGCATTTT.

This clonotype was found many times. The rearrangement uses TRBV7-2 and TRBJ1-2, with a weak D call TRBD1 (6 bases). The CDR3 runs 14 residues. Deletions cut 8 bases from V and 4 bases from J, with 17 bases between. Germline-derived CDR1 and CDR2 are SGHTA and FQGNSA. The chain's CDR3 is CASSTGGATYGYTF. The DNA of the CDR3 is TGTGCCAGCTCTACTGGGGGGGCTACCTATGGCTACACCTTC.

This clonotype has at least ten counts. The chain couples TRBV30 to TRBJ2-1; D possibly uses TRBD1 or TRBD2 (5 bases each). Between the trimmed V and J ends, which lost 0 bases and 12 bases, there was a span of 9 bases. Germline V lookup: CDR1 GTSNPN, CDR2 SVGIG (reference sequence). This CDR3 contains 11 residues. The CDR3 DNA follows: TGTGCCTGGAGTGTTTCAGGGACGCAGTTCTTC. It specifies CAWSVSGTQFF.

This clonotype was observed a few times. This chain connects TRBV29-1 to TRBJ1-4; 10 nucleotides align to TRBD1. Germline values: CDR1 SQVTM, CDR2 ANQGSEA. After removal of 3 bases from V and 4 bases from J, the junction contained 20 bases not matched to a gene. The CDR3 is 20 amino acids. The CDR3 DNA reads TGCAGCGTTGAGGACCGAGACAGGGGGCGCGGGGAGAAGCGTAATGAAAAACTGTTTTTT. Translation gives CSVEDRDRGRGEKRNEKLFF.

The CDR3 nucleotides are TGCAGGGTCGGACAGACTAACTATGGCTACACCTTC. It codes for CRVGQTNYGYTF. The chain uses TRBV29-1 and TRBJ1-2; D perhaps matches TRBD1 (6 bases). The CDR3 runs 12 residues. In germline, CDR1 is SQVTM, CDR2 ANQGSEA.

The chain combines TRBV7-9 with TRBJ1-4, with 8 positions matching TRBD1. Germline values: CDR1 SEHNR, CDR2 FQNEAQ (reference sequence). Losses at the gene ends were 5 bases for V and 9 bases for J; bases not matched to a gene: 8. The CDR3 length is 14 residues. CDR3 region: CASSPGTGSKKLFF. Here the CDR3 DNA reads TGTGCCAGCAGCCCCGGGACAGGTTCCAAAAAACTGTTTTTT.

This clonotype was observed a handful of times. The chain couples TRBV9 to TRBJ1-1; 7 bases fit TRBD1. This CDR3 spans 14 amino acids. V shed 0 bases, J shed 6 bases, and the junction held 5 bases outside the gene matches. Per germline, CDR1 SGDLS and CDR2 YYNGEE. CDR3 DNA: TGTGCCAGCAGCGTAGAGGGGGCGAGGGCTGAAGCTTTCTTT. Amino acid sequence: CASSVEGARAEAFF.

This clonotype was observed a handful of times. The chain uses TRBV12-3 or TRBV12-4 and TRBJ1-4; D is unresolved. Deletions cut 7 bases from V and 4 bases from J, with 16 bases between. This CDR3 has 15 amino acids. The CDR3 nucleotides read TGTGCCAGCACCCGGGCCATGGGTGGTAATGAAAAACTGTTTTTT. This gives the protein CASTRAMGGNEKLFF.

CDR3 in DNA: TGTGCCAGCAGTTTAAGAGGTCGAGGGATCAACACAAGGAACACTGAAGCTTTCTTT. Protein: CASSLRGRGINTRNTEAFF. This chain uses TRBV27 with TRBJ1-1; D is unresolved. Deletions cut 2 bases from V and 1 base from J, with 23 bases between. The CDR3 is 19 amino acids. CDR1 and CDR2 from the germline V gene are MNHEY and SMNVEV (reference sequence).

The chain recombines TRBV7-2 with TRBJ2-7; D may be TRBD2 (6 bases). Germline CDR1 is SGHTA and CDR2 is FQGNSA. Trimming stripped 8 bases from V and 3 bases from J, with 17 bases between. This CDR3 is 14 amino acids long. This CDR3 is CASCTPKAGYEQYF. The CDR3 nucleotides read TGTGCCAGCTGCACCCCCAAAGCGGGCTACGAGCAGTACTTC.

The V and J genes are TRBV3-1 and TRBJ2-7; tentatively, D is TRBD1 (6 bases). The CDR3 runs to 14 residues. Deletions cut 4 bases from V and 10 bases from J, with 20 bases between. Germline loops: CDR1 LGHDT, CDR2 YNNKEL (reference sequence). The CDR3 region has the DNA TGTGCCAGCAGCCCGACAGGACACGGGGCCCGTCAGTACTTC. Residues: CASSPTGHGARQYF.

The CDR3 sequence: CATSDPSRAGRVSYEQYF. The CDR3 DNA sequence: TGTGCCACCAGTGATCCTTCGCGTGCGGGGCGGGTCTCCTACGAGCAGTACTTC. The J gene is TRBJ2-7, the V gene TRBV24-1; D is perhaps TRBD2 (6 bases). V lost 3 bases and J 0 bases, leaving 20 bases between the germline ends. Germline lookup yields CDR1 KGHDR and CDR2 SFDVKD. The CDR3 is made up of 18 amino acids.

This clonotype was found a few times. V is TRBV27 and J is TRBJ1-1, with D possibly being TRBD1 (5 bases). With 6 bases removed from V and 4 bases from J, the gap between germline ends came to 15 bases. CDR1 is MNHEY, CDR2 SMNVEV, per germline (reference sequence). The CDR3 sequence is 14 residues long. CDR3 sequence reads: CASSSYTGGTEAFF. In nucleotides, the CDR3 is TGTGCCAGCAGCTCATACACGGGGGGCACTGAAGCTTTCTTT.

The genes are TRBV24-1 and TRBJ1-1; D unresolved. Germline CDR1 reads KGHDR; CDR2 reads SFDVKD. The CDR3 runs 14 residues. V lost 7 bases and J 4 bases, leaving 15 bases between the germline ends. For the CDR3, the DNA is TGTGCCACCAGACCCCCGGGCCTCACCACTGAAGCTTTCTTT. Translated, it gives CATRPPGLTTEAFF.

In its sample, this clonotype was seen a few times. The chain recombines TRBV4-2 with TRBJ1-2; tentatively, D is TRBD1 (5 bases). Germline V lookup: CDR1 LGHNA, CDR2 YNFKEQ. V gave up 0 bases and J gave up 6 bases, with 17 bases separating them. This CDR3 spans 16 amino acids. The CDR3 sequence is CASSQDLTGLQDGYTF. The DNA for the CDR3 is TGTGCCAGCAGCCAAGATTTGACGGGGCTGCAGGATGGCTACACCTTC.

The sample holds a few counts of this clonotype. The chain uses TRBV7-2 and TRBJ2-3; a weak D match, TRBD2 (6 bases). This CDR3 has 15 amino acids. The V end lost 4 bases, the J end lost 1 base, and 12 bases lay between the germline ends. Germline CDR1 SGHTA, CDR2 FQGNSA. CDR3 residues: CASSSVTGGTDTQYF. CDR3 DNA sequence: TGTGCCAGCAGCTCGGTGACGGGGGGCACAGATACGCAGTATTTT.